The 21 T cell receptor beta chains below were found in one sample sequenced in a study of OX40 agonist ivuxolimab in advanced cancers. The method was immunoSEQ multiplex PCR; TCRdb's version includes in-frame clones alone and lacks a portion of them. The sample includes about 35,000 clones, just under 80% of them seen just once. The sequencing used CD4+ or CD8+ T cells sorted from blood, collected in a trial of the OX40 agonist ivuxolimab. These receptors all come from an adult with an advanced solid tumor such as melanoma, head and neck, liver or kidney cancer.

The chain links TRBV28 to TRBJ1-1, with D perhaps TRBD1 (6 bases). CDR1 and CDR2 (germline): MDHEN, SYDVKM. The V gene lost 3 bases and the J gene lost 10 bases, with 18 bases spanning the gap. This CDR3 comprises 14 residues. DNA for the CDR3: TGTGCCAGCAGTTTTCGGGGGCCTTCCCGATCAGCTTTCTTT. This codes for CASSFRGPSRSAFF.

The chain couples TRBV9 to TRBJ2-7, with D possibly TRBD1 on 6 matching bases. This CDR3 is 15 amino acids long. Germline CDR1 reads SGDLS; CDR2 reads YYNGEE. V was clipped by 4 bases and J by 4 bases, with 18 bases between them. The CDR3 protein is CASSLGSGQGYEQYF. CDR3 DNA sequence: TGTGCCAGCAGCCTCGGGTCGGGGCAGGGGTACGAGCAGTACTTC.

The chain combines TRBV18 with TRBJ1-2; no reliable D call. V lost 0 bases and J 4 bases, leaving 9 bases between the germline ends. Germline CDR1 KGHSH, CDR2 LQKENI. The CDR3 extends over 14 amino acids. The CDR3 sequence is CASSPPEVGYGYTF. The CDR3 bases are TGTGCCAGCTCACCACCAGAAGTCGGCTATGGCTACACCTTC.

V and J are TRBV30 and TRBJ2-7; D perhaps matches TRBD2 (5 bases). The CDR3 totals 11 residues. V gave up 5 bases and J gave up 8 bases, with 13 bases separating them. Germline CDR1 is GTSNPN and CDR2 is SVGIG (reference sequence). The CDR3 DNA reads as TGTGCCTGGTCCGACCCCGGGAAGCAGTACTTC. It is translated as CAWSDPGKQYF.

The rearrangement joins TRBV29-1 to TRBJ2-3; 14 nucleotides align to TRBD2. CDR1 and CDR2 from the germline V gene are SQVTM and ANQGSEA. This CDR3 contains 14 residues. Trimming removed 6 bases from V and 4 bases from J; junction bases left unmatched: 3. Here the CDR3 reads CSVGLAGVSDTQYF. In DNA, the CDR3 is TGCAGCGTGGGACTAGCGGGAGTGTCAGATACGCAGTATTTT.

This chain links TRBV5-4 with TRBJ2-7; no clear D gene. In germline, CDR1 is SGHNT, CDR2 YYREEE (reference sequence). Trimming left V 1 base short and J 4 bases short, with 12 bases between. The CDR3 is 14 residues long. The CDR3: CASSLLPPRYEQYF. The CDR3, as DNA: TGTGCCAGCAGCTTGTTGCCCCCCCGATACGAGCAGTACTTC.

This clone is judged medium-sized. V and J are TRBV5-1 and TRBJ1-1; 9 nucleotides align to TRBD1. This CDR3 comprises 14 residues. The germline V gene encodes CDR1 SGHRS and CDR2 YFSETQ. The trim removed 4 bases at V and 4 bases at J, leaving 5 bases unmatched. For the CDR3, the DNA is TGCGCCAGCAGCCTCGGGACAGGGATCACTGAAGCTTTCTTT. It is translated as CASSLGTGITEAFF.

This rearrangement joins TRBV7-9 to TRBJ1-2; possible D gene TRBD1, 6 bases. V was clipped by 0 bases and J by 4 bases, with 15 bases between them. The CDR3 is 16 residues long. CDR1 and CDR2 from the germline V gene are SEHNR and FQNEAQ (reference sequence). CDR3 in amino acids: CASSLAAGTTAYGYTF. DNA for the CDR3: TGTGCCAGCAGCTTAGCCGCCGGGACAACAGCCTATGGCTACACCTTC.

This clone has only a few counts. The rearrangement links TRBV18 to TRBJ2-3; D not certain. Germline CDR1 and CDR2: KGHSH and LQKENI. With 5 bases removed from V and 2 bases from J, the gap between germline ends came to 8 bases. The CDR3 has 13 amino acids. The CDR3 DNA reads TGTGCCAGCTCATCGTCGATCACAGATACGCAGTATTTT. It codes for CASSSSITDTQYF.

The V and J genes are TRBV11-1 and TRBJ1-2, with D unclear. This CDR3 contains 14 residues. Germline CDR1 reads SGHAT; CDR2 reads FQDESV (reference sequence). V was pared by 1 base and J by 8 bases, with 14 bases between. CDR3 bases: TGTGCCAGCAGCTTAGATCCCGGGCGGAACGGCTACACCTTC. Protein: CASSLDPGRNGYTF.

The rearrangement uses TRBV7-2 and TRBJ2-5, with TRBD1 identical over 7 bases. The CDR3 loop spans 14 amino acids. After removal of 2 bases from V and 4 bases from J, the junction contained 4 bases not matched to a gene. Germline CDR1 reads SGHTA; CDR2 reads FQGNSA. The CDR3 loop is CASSLRGLGETQYF. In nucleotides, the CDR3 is TGTGCCAGCAGCTTAAGGGGGCTGGGAGAGACCCAGTACTTC.

CDR3 residues: CASSQDPGGNTRRNTEAFF. CDR3 nucleotide sequence: TGCGCCAGCAGCCAAGACCCCGGAGGGAATACGAGGAGGAACACTGAAGCTTTCTTT. This chain uses TRBV4-1 with TRBJ1-1, with D uncertain. The CDR3 spans 19 residues. The V end was cut by 0 bases, the J end by 1 base, with 21 bases between. Germline V gene data show CDR1 as MGHRA and CDR2 as YSYEKL.

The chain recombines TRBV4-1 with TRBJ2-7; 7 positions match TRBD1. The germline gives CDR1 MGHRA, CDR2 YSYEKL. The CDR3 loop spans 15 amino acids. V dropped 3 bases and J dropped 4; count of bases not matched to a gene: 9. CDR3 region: CASSHAGQVAYEQYF. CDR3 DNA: TGCGCCAGCAGCCATGCAGGACAGGTGGCTTACGAGCAGTACTTC.

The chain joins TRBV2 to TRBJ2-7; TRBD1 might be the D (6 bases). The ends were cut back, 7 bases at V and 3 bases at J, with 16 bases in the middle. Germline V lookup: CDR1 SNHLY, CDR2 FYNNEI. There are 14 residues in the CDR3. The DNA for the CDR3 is TGTGCCAGCAAGTTTGGGACAACTAACTACGAGCAGTACTTC. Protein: CASKFGTTNYEQYF.

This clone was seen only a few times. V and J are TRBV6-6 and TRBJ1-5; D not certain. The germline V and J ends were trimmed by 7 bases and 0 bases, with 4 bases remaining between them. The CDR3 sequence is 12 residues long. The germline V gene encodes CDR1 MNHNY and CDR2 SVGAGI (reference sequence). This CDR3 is CASTNSNQPQHF. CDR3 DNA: TGTGCCAGCACCAATAGCAATCAGCCCCAGCATTTT.

The CDR3 reads CASSPRQGNYGYTF. CDR3 nucleotides: TGTGCCAGCAGCCCTCGACAGGGGAACTATGGCTACACCTTC. This chain joins TRBV5-5 and TRBJ1-2, with 8 nucleotides matching TRBD1. In germline, CDR1 is SGHKS, CDR2 YYEKEE (reference sequence). J lost 2 bases, V lost 4 bases, and 4 bases had no gene match. This CDR3 region has 14 residues.

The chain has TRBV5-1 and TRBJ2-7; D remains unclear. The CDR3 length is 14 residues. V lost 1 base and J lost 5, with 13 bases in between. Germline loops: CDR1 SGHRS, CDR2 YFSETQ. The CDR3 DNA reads TGCGCCAGCAGCTTGAGAGGAACGAGACACGAGCAGTACTTC. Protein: CASSLRGTRHEQYF.

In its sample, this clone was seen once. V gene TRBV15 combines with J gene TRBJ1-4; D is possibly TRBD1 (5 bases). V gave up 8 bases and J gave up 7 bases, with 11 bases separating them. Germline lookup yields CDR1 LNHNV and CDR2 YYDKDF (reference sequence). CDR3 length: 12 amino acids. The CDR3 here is CATSSGGEKLFF. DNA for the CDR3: TGTGCCACCTCCTCGGGGGGTGAAAAACTGTTTTTT.

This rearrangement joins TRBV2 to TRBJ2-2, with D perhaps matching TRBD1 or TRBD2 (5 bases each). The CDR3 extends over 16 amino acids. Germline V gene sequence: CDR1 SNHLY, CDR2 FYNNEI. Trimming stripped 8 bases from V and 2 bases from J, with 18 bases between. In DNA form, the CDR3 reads TGTGCCAGCTCTCTATCCGGGACCTATAACACCGGGGAGCTGTTTTTT. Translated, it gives CASSLSGTYNTGELFF.

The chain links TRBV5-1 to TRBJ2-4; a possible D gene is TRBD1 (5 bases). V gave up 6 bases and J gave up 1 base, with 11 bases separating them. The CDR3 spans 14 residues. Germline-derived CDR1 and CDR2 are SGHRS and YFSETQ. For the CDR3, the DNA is TGCGCCAGCACCTCTGCAGGGGCCAAAAACATTCAGTACTTC. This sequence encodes CASTSAGAKNIQYF.

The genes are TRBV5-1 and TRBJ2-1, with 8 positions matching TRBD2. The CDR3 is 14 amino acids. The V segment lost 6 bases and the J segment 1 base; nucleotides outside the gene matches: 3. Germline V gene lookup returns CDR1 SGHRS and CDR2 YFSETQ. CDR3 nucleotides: TGCGCCAGCAAGGCGGGAGGATCCTACAATGAGCAGTTCTTC. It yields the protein CASKAGGSYNEQFF.